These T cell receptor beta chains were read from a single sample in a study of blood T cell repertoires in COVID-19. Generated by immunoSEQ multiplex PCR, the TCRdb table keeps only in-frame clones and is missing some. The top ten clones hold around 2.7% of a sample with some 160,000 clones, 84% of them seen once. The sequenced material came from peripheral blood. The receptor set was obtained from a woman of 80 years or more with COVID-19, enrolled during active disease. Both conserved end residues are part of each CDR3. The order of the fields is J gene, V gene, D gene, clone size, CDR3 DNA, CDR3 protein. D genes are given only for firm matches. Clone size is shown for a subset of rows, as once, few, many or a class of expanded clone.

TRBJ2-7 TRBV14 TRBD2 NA TGTGCCAGCAGCCCACGGACTAGCGGGTACTACGAGCAGTACTTC CASSPRTSGYYEQYF
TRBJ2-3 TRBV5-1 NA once TGCGCCAGCAGCCCCGGGACTAGCACAGATACGCAGTATTTT CASSPGTSTDTQYF
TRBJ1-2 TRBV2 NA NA TGTGCCAGCAGTCAAGACATCCGAGGCTACACCTTC CASSQDIRGYTF
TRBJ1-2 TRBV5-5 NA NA TGTGCCAGCAGCCCCCGTCCGGGGGGCGCGGGCTATGGCTACACCTTC CASSPRPGGAGYGYTF
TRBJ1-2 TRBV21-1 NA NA TGTGCCAGCAGCAAAGTGCCCAGGTCTTGCTATGGCTACACCTTC CASSKVPRSCYGYTF
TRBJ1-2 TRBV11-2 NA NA TGTGCCAGCAGCCGGGAGGGGGGGCGGAATGGCTACACCTTC CASSREGGRNGYTF
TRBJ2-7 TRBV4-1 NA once TGCGCCAGCAGCCAAGACAGGGAAATCTTCTACGAGCAGTACTTC CASSQDREIFYEQYF
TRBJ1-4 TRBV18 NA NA TGTGCCAGCTCACCACTCGGGGGAGGGTCAGGACTGTTTTTT CASSPLGGGSGLFF
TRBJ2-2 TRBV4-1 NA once TGCGCCAGCAGCCATGTGTTGGGGGGGCGGGCCGGAGCGGCCGGGGAGCTGTTTTTT CASSHVLGGRAGAAGELFF
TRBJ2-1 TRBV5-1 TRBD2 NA TGCGCCAGCACCCCGAGCGGGAGCTCCTACAATGAGCAGTTCTTC CASTPSGSSYNEQFF
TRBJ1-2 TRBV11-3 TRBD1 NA TGTGCCAGCAGCCCTAAGGACAGGGGTAACTATGGCTACACCTTC CASSPKDRGNYGYTF
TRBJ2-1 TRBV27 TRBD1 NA TGTGCCAGCAGTTTATGGGACAGTTTTGAGCAGTTCTTC CASSLWDSFEQFF
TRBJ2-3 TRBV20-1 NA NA TGCAGTGCTGACAGGAGGGATACGCAGTATTTT CSADRRDTQYF
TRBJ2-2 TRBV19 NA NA TGTGCCAGTAGTTACAGGATCGGGGAGCTGTTTTTT CASSYRIGELFF
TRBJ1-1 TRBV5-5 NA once TGTGCCAGCAGCTTGTTCCAGTTCATGAACACTGAAGCTTTCTTT CASSLFQFMNTEAFF
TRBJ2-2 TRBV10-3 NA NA TGTGCCATCAGTGAGTGGCGGGATCACGGGGAGCTGTTTTTT CAISEWRDHGELFF
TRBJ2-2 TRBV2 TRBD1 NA TGTGCCAGCGGGGGACAGGGGGCCGGGGAGCTGTTTTTT CASGGQGAGELFF
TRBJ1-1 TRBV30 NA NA TGTGCCTGGGGGCGGAACACTGAAGCTTTCTTT CAWGRNTEAFF
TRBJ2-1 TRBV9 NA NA TGTGCCAGCAGCGTAGTCGGGGTCTCCTACAATGAGCAGTTCTTC CASSVVGVSYNEQFF
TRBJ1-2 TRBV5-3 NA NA TGTGCCAGAAGCTTGCCGGACAGTCTTGGCTACACCTTC CARSLPDSLGYTF
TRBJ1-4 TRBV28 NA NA TGTGCCAGCAGCTTTCTCAATGAAAAACTGTTTTTT CASSFLNEKLFF
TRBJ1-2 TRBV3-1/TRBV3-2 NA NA TGTGCCAGCAGCCTTCCGGGACACAGCTACACCTTC CASSLPGHSYTF
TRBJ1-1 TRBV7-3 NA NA TGTGCCAGCAGCCCCCAAGGGGGGAACACTGAAGCTTTCTTT CASSPQGGNTEAFF
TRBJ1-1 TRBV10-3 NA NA TGTGCCATCAGTGGTACAGGTCCTGGTTCGAACACTGAAGCTTTCTTT CAISGTGPGSNTEAFF
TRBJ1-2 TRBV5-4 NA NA TGTGCCAGCAGCAGCGCACAGGGAATATTAGGCTACACCTTC CASSSAQGILGYTF
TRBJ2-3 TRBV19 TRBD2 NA TGTGCCAGTAGTCCGCGAGCGGGGGGGGGCACAGATACGCAGTATTTT CASSPRAGGGTDTQYF
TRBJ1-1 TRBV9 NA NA TGTGCCAGCAGCGTACAGGGTTGGGACACTGAAGCTTTCTTT CASSVQGWDTEAFF
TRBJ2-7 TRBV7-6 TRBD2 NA TGTGCCAGCAGTAAACAGGCTCTAGCGGGCTTCTACGAGCAGTACTTC CASSKQALAGFYEQYF
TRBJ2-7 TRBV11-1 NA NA TGTGCCAGCAGCTTAGGGCTCCGGGACGAGCAGTACTTC CASSLGLRDEQYF
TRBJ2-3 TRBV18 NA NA TGTGCCAGCTCACCACTCGCCAGGGTAGGGGATACGCAGTATTTT CASSPLARVGDTQYF
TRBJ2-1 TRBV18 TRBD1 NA TGTGCCAGCTCAAAAGACAGGGAATCCTACAATGAGCAGTTCTTC CASSKDRESYNEQFF
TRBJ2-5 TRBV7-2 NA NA TGTGCCAGCAGCATGAGTAGCGTATGGGAGACCCAGTACTTC CASSMSSVWETQYF
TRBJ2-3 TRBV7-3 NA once TGTGCCAGCAGCATAACTACAGGGAAAGGGACAGATACGCAGTATTTT CASSITTGKGTDTQYF
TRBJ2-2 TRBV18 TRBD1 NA TGTGCCAGCTCGGGGACAGCGAACACCGGGGAGCTGTTTTTT CASSGTANTGELFF
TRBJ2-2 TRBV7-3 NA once TGTGCCAGCAGCCTCACACAAACCGGGGAGCTGTTTTTT CASSLTQTGELFF
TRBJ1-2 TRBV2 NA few TGTGCCAGCAGCGAGGGGAGGTTTAACTATGGCTACACCTTC CASSEGRFNYGYTF
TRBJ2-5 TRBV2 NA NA TGTGCCAGCAGTGAACTCGGGGGCCAAGAGACCCAGTACTTC CASSELGGQETQYF
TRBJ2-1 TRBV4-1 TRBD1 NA TGCGCCAGCAGCCCCTCCGGGACAGGGCACTACAATGAGCAGTTCTTC CASSPSGTGHYNEQFF
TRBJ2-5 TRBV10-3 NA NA TGTGCCATCAGTGATGGGCGGGGCGAACAAGAGACCCAGTACTTC CAISDGRGEQETQYF
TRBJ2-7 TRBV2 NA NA TGTGCCAGCAGTGGGGAAGGGAGGGAGCAGTACTTC CASSGEGREQYF
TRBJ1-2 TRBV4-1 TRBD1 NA TGCGCCAGCAGCCCGACGACAGGGCTGGGGTATGGCTACACCTTC CASSPTTGLGYGYTF
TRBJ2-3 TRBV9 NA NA TGTGCCAGCAGCCAAGTGGCGGGAAGCACAGATACGCAGTATTTT CASSQVAGSTDTQYF
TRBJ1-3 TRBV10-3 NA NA TGTGCCATCAGTAAGGAGGGACGCTCTGGAAACACCATATATTTT CAISKEGRSGNTIYF
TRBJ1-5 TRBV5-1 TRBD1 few TGCGCCAGCAGCTTACAGGGGGCTGAGAACGGACAGCCCCAGCATTTT CASSLQGAENGQPQHF
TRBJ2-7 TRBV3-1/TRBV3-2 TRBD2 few TGTGCCAGCAGCCAAAACTCGGGACTAGCCTACGAGCAGTACTTC CASSQNSGLAYEQYF
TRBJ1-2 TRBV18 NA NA TGTGCCAGCTCACCACCCTCCGCAGGGGTGAGTGGCTACACCTTC CASSPPSAGVSGYTF
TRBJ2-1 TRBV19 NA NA TGTGCCAGTAGTATGGGCAGGCAGAATGAGCAGTTCTTC CASSMGRQNEQFF
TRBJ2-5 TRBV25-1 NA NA TGTGCCAGCAGTGAGTTCCCGGACATGCAAGAGACCCAGTACTTC CASSEFPDMQETQYF
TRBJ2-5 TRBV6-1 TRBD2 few TGTGCCAGCAGTGAACTAGCGGGAGGCGAGACCCAGTACTTC CASSELAGGETQYF
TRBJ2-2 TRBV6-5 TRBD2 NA TGTGCCAGCAGTAAGACTAGCGGGGCGTCAAGGCTGTTTTTT CASSKTSGASRLFF
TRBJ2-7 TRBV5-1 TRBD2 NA TGCGCCAGCAGCGAAAGCGGGAGCTCGTACGAGCAGTACTTC CASSESGSSYEQYF
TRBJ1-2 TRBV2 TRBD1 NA TGTGCCAGCAGTGAAGCCGGGACAGGGAAAGGTGTTGGCTACACCTTC CASSEAGTGKGVGYTF
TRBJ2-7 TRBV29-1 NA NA TGCAGCGTGATACGAGACTACGAGCAGTACTTC CSVIRDYEQYF
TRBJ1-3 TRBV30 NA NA TGTGCCTGGAGTGTCCAGGGGCTTGGAAACACCATATATTTT CAWSVQGLGNTIYF
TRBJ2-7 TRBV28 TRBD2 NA TGTGCCAGCAGGGATACGGGACTACTCTACGAGCAGTACTTC CASRDTGLLYEQYF
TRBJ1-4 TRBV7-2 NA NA TGTGCCAGCAGCTCTCTCGGGGGGCGGGGGCCAAATGAAAAACTGTTTTTT CASSSLGGRGPNEKLFF
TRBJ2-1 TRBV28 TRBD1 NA TGTGCCAGCACCATAGTAAAGGGACAGGGGGCCAATGAGCAGTTCTTC CASTIVKGQGANEQFF
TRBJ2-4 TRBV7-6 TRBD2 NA TGTGCCAGCAGCCCAGAGGGAGTGGGACTAGCGGGGGGGCCAAAAAACATTCAGTACTTC CASSPEGVGLAGGPKNIQYF
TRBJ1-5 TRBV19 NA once TGTGCCAGTAGTATAGTGACACTTTATAGCAATCAGCCCCAGCATTTT CASSIVTLYSNQPQHF
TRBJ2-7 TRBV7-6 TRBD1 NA TGTGCCAGCAGCCAGGGACAGACAAGCGACGAGCAGTACTTC CASSQGQTSDEQYF